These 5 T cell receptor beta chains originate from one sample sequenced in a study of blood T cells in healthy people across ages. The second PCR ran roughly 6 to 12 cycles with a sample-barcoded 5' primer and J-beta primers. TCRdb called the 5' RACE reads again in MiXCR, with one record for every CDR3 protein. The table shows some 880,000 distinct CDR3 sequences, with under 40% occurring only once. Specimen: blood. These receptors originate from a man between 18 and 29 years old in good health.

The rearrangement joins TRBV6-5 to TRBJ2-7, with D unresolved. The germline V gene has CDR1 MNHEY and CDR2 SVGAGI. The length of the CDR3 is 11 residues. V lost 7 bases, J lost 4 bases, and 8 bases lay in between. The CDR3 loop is CASKTAYEQYF. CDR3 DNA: TGTGCCAGCAAAACAGCGTACGAGCAGTACTTC.

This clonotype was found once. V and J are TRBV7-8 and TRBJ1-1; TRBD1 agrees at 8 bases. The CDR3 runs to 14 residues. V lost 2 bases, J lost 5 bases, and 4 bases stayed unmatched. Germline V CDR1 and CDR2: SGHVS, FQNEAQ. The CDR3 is CASSLTTGVTEAFF. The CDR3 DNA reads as TGTGCCAGCAGCTTAACGACAGGGGTAACTGAAGCTTTCTTT.

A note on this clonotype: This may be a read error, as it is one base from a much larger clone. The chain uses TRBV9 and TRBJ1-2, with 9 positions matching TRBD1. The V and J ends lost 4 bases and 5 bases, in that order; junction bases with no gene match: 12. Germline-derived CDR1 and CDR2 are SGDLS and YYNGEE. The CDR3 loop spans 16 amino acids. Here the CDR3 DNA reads TGTGCCAGCAGCACACTCCGGGACAGGGAAAGGTATGGCTACACCTTC. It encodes CASSTLRDRERYGYTF.

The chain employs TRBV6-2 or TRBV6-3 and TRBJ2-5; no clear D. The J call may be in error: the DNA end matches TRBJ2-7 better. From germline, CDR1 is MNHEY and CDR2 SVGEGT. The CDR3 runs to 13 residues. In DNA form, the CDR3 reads TGTGCCAGCAGTTTTTCGACATTCTGCGAGCAGTACTTC. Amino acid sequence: CASSFSTFCEQYF.

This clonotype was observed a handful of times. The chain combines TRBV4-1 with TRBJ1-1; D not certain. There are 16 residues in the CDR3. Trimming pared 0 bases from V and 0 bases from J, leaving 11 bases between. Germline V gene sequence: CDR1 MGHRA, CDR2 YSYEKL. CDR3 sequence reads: CASSQEKARLNTEAFF. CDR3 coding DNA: TGCGCCAGCAGCCAAGAGAAGGCCAGACTGAACACTGAAGCTTTCTTT.